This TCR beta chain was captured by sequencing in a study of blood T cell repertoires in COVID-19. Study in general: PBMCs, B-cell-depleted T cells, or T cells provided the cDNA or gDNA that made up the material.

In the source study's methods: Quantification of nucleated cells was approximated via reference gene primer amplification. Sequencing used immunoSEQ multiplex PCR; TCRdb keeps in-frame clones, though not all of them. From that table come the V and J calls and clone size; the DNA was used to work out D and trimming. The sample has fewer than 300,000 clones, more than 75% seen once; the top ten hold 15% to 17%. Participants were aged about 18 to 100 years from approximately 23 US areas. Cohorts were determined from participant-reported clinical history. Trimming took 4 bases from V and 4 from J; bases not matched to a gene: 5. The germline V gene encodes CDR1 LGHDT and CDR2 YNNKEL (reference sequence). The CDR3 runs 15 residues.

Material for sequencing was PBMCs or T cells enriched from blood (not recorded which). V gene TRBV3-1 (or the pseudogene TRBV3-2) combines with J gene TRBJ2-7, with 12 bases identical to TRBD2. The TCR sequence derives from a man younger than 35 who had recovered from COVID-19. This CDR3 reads CASSPRTSGKYEQYF. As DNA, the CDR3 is TGTGCCAGCAGCCCTCGGACTAGCGGGAAATACGAGCAGTACTTC.